The TCR beta chain under discussion was sequenced for a study of shared clonotypes between healthy human individuals. The germline V gene encodes CDR1 MGHDK and CDR2 SYGVNS. V shed 3 bases and J 4 bases; nucleotides not matched to a gene: 9. CDR3 length: 17 amino acids. The data were produced by immunoSEQ multiplex PCR, yet TCRdb's version contains in-frame clones alone and is incomplete. The profile shows about 980,000 clones, approximately 80% of them singletons. This rearrangement joins TRBV25-1 to TRBJ2-3, with 11 bases matching TRBD2. The sequencing sample was made of memory CD4+ T cells sorted from blood. Subset of the sample: CD45RA-negative fraction. The receptor was derived from a man between 18 and 35 years old in good health. The CDR3 DNA reads as TGTGCCAGCAGTGACCTACTAGCGGGAGTGGGCGCAGATACGCAGTATTTT. Amino acid sequence: CASSDLLAGVGADTQYF.